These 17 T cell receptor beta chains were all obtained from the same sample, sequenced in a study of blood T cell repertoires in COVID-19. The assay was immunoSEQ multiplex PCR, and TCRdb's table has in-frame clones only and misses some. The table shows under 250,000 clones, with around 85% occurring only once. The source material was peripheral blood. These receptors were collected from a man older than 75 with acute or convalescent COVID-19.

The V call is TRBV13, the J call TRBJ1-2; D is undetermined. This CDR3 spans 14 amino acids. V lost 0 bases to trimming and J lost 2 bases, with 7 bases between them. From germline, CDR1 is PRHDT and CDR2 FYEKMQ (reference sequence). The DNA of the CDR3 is TGTGCCAGCAGCTTAGGGCACAGAAACTATGGCTACACCTTC. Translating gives CASSLGHRNYGYTF.

DNA of the CDR3: TGCGCCAGCAGCATTGGCGGGGTAGGCTACACCTTC. Residues: CASSIGGVGYTF. The V gene is TRBV5-1, the J gene TRBJ1-2; D is undetermined. This CDR3 spans 12 amino acids. V gave up 4 bases and J gave up 8 bases, with 12 bases separating them. Per the germline V gene, CDR1 is SGHRS and CDR2 is YFSETQ.

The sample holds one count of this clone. For the CDR3, the DNA is TGTGCCAGCACCCAGTTGGGGAGTCGAACCGGGGAGCTGTTTTTT. This gives the protein CASTQLGSRTGELFF. V usage is TRBV27 and J usage is TRBJ2-2, with D possibly matching TRBD2 (5 bases). The germline gives CDR1 MNHEY, CDR2 SMNVEV (reference sequence). The CDR3 has 15 residues. The V and J ends lost 7 bases and 5 bases respectively, with 17 bases between them.

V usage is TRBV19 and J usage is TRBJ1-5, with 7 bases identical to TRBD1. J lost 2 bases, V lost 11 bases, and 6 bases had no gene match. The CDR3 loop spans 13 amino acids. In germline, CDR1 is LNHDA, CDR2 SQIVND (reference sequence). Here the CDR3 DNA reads TGTGCCGTAGGGGGCACGGGCAATCAGCCCCAGCATTTT. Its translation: CAVGGTGNQPQHF.

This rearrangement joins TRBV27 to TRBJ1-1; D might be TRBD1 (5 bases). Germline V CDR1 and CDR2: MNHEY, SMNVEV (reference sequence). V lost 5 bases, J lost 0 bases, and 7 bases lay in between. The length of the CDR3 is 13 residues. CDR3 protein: CASSNRMNTEAFF. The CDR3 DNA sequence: TGTGCCAGCAGTAACAGGATGAACACTGAAGCTTTCTTT.

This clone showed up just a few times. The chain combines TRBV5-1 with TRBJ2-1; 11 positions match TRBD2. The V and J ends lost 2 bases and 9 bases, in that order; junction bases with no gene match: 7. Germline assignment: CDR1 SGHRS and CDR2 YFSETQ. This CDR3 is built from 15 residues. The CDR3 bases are TGCGCCAGCAGCTTAGGTAGCGGGAGGGCCCCTGAGCAGTTCTTC. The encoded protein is CASSLGSGRAPEQFF. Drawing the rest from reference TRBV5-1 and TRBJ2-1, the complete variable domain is KAGVTQTPRYLIKTRGQQVTLSCSPISGHRSVSWYQQTPGQGLQFLFEYFSETQRNKGNFPGRFSGRQFSNSRSEMNVSTLELGDSALYLCASSLGSGRAPEQFFGPGTRLTVL.

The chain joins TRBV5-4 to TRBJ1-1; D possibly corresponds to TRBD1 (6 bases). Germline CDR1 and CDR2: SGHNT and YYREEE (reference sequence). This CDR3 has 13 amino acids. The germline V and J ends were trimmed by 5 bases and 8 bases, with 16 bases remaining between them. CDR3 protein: CASRYGTNREAFF. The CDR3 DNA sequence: TGTGCCAGCAGATATGGGACAAACCGGGAAGCTTTCTTT.

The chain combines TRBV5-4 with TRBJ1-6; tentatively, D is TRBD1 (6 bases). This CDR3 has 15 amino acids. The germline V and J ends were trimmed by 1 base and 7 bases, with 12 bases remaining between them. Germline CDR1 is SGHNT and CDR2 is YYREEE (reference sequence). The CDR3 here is CASSLWEGGNSPLHF. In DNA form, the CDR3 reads TGTGCCAGCAGCTTGTGGGAGGGGGGCAATTCACCCCTCCACTTT.

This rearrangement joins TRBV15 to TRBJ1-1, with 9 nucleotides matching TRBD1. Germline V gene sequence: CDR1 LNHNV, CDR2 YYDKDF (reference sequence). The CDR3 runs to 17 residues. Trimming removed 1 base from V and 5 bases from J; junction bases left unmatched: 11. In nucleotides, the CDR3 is TGTGCCACCAGCAGAGGGCAGCTTGGGACAGGGCAAACTGAAGCTTTCTTT. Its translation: CATSRGQLGTGQTEAFF.

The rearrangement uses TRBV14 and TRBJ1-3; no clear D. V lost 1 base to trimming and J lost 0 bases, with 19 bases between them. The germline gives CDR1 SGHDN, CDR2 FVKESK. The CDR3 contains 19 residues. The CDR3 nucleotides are TGTGCCAGCAGCCAAGTTTATTTCGCAGGTCCCACCTCTGGAAACACCATATATTTT. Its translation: CASSQVYFAGPTSGNTIYF.

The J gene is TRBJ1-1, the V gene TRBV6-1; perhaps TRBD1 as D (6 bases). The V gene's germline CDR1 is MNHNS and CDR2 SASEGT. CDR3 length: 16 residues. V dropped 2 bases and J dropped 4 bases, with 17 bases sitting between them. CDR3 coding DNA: TGTGCCAGCAGTGAACCTCGAAGACAGGCCGCCACTGAAGCTTTCTTT. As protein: CASSEPRRQAATEAFF.

DNA for the CDR3: TGTGCCAGTAGCTCAGACAGACTTAATGAAAAACTGTTTTTT. It codes for CASSSDRLNEKLFF. V gene TRBV19 combines with J gene TRBJ1-4, with D possibly TRBD1 on 5 matching bases. Germline-derived CDR1 and CDR2 are LNHDA and SQIVND (reference sequence). Trimming shortened V by 6 bases and J by 4 bases, and 12 bases separated the two germline ends. CDR3 size: 14 residues. The variable domain in full, completed from reference TRBV19 and TRBJ1-4, reads DGGITQSPKYLFRKEGQNVTLSCEQNLNHDAMYWYRQDPGQGLRLIYYSQIVNDFQKGDIAEGYSVSREKKESFPLTVTSAQKNPTAFYLCASSSDRLNEKLFFGSGTQLSVL.

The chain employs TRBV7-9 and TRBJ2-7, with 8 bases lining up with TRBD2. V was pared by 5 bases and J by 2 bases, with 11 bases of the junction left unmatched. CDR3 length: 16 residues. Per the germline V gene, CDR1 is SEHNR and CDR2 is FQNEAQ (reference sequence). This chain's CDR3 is CASSITSGLATYEQYF. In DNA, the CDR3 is TGTGCCAGCAGCATAACTAGCGGTCTAGCAACCTACGAGCAGTACTTC. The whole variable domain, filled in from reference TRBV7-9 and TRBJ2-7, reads DTGVSQNPRHKITKRGQNVTFRCDPISEHNRLYWYRQTLGQGPEFLTYFQNEAQLEKSRLLSDRFSAERPKGSFSTLEIQRTEQGDSAMYLCASSITSGLATYEQYFGPGTRLTVT.

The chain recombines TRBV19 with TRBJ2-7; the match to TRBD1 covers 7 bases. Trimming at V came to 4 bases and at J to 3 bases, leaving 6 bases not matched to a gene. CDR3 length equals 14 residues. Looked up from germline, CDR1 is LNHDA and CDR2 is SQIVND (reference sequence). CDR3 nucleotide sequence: TGTGCCAGTAGTAAGGGACAGTCCGGCTACGAGCAGTACTTC. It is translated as CASSKGQSGYEQYF.

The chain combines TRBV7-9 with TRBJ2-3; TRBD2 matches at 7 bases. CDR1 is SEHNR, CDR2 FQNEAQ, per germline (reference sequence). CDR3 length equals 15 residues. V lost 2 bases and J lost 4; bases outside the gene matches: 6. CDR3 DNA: TGTGCCAGCAGCTTATGGAGCGGGGACGCAGATACGCAGTATTTT. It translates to CASSLWSGDADTQYF.

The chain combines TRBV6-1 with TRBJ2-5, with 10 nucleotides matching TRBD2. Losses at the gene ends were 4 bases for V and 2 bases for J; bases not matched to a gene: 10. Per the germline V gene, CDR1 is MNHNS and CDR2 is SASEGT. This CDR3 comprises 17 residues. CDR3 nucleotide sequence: TGTGCCAGCAGTGGGGGTGGGACTAGCGCGAGACAAGAGACCCAGTACTTC. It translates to CASSGGGTSARQETQYF.

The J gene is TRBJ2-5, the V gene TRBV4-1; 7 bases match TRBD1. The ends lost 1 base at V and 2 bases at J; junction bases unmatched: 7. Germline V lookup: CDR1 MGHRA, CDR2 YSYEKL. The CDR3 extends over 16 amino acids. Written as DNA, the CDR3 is TGCGCCAGCAGCCAAGCACAGGGGTTTACGCAAGAGACCCAGTACTTC. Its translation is CASSQAQGFTQETQYF.